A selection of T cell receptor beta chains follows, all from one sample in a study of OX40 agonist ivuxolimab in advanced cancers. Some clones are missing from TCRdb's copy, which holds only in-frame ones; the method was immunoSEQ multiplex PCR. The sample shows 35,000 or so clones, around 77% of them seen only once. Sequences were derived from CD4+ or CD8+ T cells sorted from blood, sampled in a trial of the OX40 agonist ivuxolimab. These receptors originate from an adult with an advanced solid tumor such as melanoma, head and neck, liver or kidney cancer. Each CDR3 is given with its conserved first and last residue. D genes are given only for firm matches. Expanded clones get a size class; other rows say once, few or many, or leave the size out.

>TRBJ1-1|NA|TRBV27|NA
CAGSLLPDENTEAFF
TGTGCCGGCAGTTTACTTCCGGACGAGAACACTGAAGCTTTCTTT
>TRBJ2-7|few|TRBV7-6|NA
CASSLMDGSSYEQYF
TGTGCCAGCAGCTTAATGGACGGTAGCTCCTACGAGCAGTACTTC
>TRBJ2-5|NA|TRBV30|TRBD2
CAWSVQGVAGYQETQYF
TGTGCCTGGAGTGTACAAGGGGTAGCGGGGTACCAAGAGACCCAGTACTTC
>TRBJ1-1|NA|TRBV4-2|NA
CASSRGQNTEAFF
TGTGCCAGCAGTCGGGGGCAGAACACTGAAGCTTTCTTT
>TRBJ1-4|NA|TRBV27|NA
CASSLILDEKLFF
TGTGCCAGCAGTTTAATTTTAGATGAAAAACTGTTTTTT
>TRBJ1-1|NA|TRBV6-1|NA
CASSESGQVNTEAFF
TGTGCCAGCAGTGAATCGGGTCAGGTGAACACTGAAGCTTTCTTT
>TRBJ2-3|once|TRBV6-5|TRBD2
CASSYAGGADTQYF
TGTGCCAGCAGTTACGCGGGAGGGGCGGATACGCAGTATTTT
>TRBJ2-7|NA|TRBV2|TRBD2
CASSYVRREGRYEQYF
TGTGCCAGCAGTTACGTTCGGCGGGAGGGCCGCTACGAGCAGTACTTC
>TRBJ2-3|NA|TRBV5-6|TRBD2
CASSLVRGATDTQYF
TGTGCCAGCAGCTTGGTGCGGGGGGCGACAGATACGCAGTATTTT
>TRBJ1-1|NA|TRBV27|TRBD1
CASSWDRSATEAFF
TGTGCCAGCAGTTGGGACAGGTCGGCGACTGAAGCTTTCTTT
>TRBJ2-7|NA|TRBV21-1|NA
CASSKEQRASGSFYEQYF
TGTGCCAGCAGCAAAGAGCAAAGGGCTAGCGGGTCATTCTACGAGCAGTACTTC
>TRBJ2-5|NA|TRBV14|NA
CASSQGGWQFGQDETQYF
TGTGCCAGCAGCCAAGGCGGGTGGCAGTTCGGGCAGGATGAGACCCAGTACTTC
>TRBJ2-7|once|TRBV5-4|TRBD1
CASSFQGASLEQYF
TGTGCCAGCAGCTTCCAGGGGGCAAGTCTCGAGCAGTACTTC
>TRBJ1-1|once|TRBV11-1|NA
CASSPTVNTEAFF
TGTGCCAGCAGCCCAACAGTGAACACTGAAGCTTTCTTT
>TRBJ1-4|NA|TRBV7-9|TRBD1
CASRGTGDEKLFF
TGTGCGTCACGAGGGACAGGGGACGAAAAACTGTTTTTT
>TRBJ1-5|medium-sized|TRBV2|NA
CASSVGSNQPQHF
TGTGCCAGCAGCGTAGGTAGCAATCAGCCCCAGCATTTT
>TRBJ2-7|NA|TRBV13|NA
CASSLQGGEQYF
TGTGCCAGCAGCCTTCAGGGAGGCGAGCAGTACTTC
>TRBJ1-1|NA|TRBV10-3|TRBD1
CAISESSGQVNTEAFF
TGTGCCATCAGTGAGTCCTCCGGACAGGTGAACACTGAAGCTTTCTTT
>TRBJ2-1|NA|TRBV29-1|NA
CSVDGGWGDNEQFF
TGCAGCGTTGATGGGGGATGGGGGGACAATGAGCAGTTCTTC
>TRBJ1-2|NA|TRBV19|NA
CASSLFLSRGKNYGYTF
TGTGCCAGTAGCCTCTTTCTATCTCGGGGCAAGAACTATGGCTACACCTTC
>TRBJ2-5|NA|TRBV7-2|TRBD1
CASTIGQVYQETQYF
TGTGCCAGCACCATTGGACAGGTTTATCAAGAGACCCAGTACTTC
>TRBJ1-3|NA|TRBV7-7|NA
CASSLFQVSGNTIYF
TGTGCTAGCAGCCTTTTCCAGGTCTCTGGAAACACCATATATTTT
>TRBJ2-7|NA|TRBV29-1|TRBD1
CSVGDRVEQYF
TGCAGCGTTGGGGACAGGGTCGAGCAGTACTTC
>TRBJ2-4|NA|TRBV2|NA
CASSAGGTAKNIQYF
TGTGCCAGCAGTGCTGGAGGGACAGCCAAAAACATTCAGTACTTC
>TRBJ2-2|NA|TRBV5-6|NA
CASSPVGLSRTGELFF
TGTGCCAGCAGCCCTGTGGGGCTCAGTCGCACCGGGGAGCTGTTTTTT
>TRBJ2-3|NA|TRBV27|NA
CASRPQGFRTDTQYF
TGTGCCAGCAGACCACAGGGATTTCGCACAGATACGCAGTATTTT
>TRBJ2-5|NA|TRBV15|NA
CATSRDLSLGTQYF
TGTGCCACCAGCAGAGATCTCTCCCTGGGGACCCAGTACTTC
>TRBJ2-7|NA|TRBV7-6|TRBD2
CASSSRTSGAVSYEQYF
TGTGCCAGCAGCTCCAGGACTAGCGGGGCCGTCTCCTACGAGCAGTACTTC
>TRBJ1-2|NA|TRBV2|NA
CASSEGVANYGYTF
TGTGCCAGCAGTGAAGGGGTAGCTAACTATGGCTACACCTTC